This T cell receptor (beta chain) was sequenced in a study of immune evolution from preneoplasia to lung adenocarcinoma. Repertoires were generated with immunoSEQ multiplex PCR, while TCRdb's copy carries only in-frame clones and drops some. Of just under 5,000 clones detected, around 76% appear once; the ten largest clones hold 11%. Patients had resection in Japan or China between about 2014 and 2018. The CDR3 is 14 residues long. Trimming took off 3 bases at V and 10 bases at J, with 16 bases between the two ends. The germline gives CDR1 SGHAT, CDR2 FQNNGV. This sequence was found in a person aged 70 to 80 with lung adenocarcinoma. The J gene is TRBJ2-1, the V gene TRBV11-2; D not resolved. What was sequenced was FFPE minimally invasive lung adenocarcinoma tissue. CDR3 loop: CASSFYAGVGEQFF. CDR3 DNA: TGTGCCAGCAGCTTCTACGCCGGCGTGGGAGAGCAGTTCTTC.